Listed below are T cell receptor beta chains from one sample, sequenced in a study of control samples from healthy donors and cancer patients. Data came from immunoSEQ multiplex PCR; TCRdb stores just in-frame clones and leaves some out. The sample consists of about 120,000 clones, around 90% of them appearing once. Sequencing input: blood. The receptors were gathered from a man younger than 35 in good health. Each CDR3 is given with its conserved first and last residue. A D gene is named only where the DNA matches it firmly. Only part of the rows carry a size: once, few, many, or a class if the clone is expanded.

clone_size,v_call,j_call,d_call,cdr3_aa,cdr3_nt
.,TRBV18,TRBJ1-6,.,CASSPQSSYNSPLHF,TGTGCCAGCTCACCCCAGAGCTCCTATAATTCACCCCTCCACTTT
.,TRBV7-9,TRBJ2-1,TRBD2,CASSLSIVLAGEYNEQFF,TGTGCCAGCAGCTTAAGTATAGTACTAGCGGGAGAATACAATGAGCAGTTCTTC
.,TRBV5-1,TRBJ2-2,.,CASSFETNTGELFF,TGCGCCAGCAGCTTCGAAACGAACACCGGGGAGCTGTTTTTT
once,TRBV5-4,TRBJ2-7,.,CASSIYRVSYEQYF,TGTGCCAGCAGCATATACAGGGTTTCCTACGAGCAGTACTTC
.,TRBV9,TRBJ1-1,.,CASSVSLMNTEAFF,TGTGCCAGCAGCGTATCCCTAATGAACACTGAAGCTTTCTTT
.,TRBV28,TRBJ1-2,TRBD1,CATAGSRQGAIGYTF,TGTGCCACCGCCGGGAGTAGGCAGGGGGCAATTGGCTACACCTTC
.,TRBV6-5,TRBJ1-5,.,CAPLGASDQPQHF,TGTGCCCCCTTAGGAGCCAGTGATCAGCCCCAGCATTTT
.,TRBV19,TRBJ2-3,.,CASSLSTTDTQYF,TGTGCCAGTAGTCTCTCCACCACAGATACGCAGTATTTT
.,TRBV18,TRBJ2-3,.,CASSPSRDRFTQYF,TGTGCCAGCTCACCCTCTCGAGACAGGTTTACGCAGTATTTT
.,TRBV12-3/TRBV12-4,TRBJ1-4,.,CASSSPGGEKLFF,TGTGCCAGCAGTTCCCCGGGTGGAGAAAAACTGTTTTTT
.,TRBV7-2,TRBJ2-7,.,CASSLVAGTSSYEQYF,TGTGCCAGCAGCTTAGTTGCCGGGACCTCCTCCTACGAGCAGTACTTC
.,TRBV7-7,TRBJ2-3,TRBD2,CASSPLLGGSGTDTQYF,TGTGCCAGCAGCCCACTGTTGGGGGGGTCCGGCACAGATACGCAGTATTTT
.,TRBV12-3/TRBV12-4,TRBJ2-3,.,CASSLRRTDTQYF,TGTGCCAGCAGTTTAAGGAGAACAGATACGCAGTATTTT
.,TRBV9,TRBJ2-5,TRBD2,CASSGAQLAETQYF,TGTGCCAGCAGCGGCGCTCAACTAGCGGAGACCCAGTACTTC
.,TRBV6-5,TRBJ2-5,.,CATLIPNQETQYF,TGTGCCACCCTGATACCGAACCAAGAGACCCAGTACTTC
.,TRBV5-3,TRBJ2-7,.,CARSLEEGVEQYF,TGTGCCAGAAGCTTGGAGGAAGGAGTCGAGCAGTACTTC
.,TRBV3-1/TRBV3-2,TRBJ1-2,.,CASSQPQGTYGYTF,TGTGCCAGCAGCCAACCCCAGGGGACCTATGGCTACACCTTC
.,TRBV7-9,TRBJ1-4,.,CASSLGAQGKLFF,TGTGCCAGCAGTCTCGGGGCACAAGGGAAACTGTTTTTT
.,TRBV4-1,TRBJ2-2,TRBD1,CASSLYRGNTGELFF,TGCGCCAGCAGCCTATACAGGGGTAACACCGGGGAGCTGTTTTTT
.,TRBV12-2,TRBJ2-1,.,CASRLACRTGSYNEQFF,TGTGCAAGTCGCTTAGCGTGTCGGACCGGCTCCTACAATGAGCAGTTCTTC
.,TRBV23-1,TRBJ2-3,TRBD1,CASSQCKAPGQGGYTQYF,TGCGCCAGCAGTCAATGCAAAGCCCCCGGACAGGGGGGGTATACGCAGTATTTT
.,TRBV6-5,TRBJ2-7,.,CASKTANSYEQYF,TGTGCCAGCAAAACAGCCAACTCCTACGAGCAGTACTTC
.,TRBV5-4,TRBJ2-3,TRBD2,CASSLVAGTTDTQYF,TGTGCCAGCAGTTTAGTAGCGGGGACCACAGATACGCAGTATTTT
.,TRBV6-5,TRBJ2-3,TRBD2,CASTGLAGGDTQYF,TGTGCCAGCACCGGACTAGCGGGGGGAGATACGCAGTATTTT
.,TRBV25-1,TRBJ1-6,.,CASSEVRIEGDSPLHF,TGTGCCAGCAGTGAAGTCAGAATTGAAGGGGATTCACCCCTCCACTTT
once,TRBV3-1/TRBV3-2,TRBJ1-6,.,CASSPSGSYNSPLHF,TGTGCCAGCAGCCCGAGCGGTTCCTATAATTCACCCCTCCACTTT
few,TRBV9,TRBJ2-2,.,CASSKGGTLTGELFF,TGTGCCAGCAGCAAAGGAGGGACTTTGACCGGGGAGCTGTTTTTT
.,TRBV4-1,TRBJ2-1,TRBD2,CASSQVGLAAYNEQFF,TGCGCCAGCAGCCAAGTTGGACTAGCCGCCTACAATGAGCAGTTCTTC
.,TRBV3-1/TRBV3-2,TRBJ1-2,.,CASSQATGGYTF,TGTGCCAGCAGCCAAGCTACAGGGGGCTACACCTTC
.,TRBV6-1,TRBJ1-4,TRBD1,CASSEGTGVEKLFF,TGTGCCAGCAGTGAAGGGACAGGGGTTGAAAAACTGTTTTTT
.,TRBV5-1,TRBJ1-1,.,CVSSFRPGEYTEAFF,TGCGTCAGCAGCTTCCGACCGGGCGAGTACACTGAAGCTTTCTTT
once,TRBV6-2/TRBV6-3,TRBJ1-1,.,CASSTRGWNTEAFF,TGTGCCAGCAGTACAAGGGGCTGGAACACTGAAGCTTTCTTT
.,TRBV7-9,TRBJ2-3,.,CASSPLSTDTQYF,TGTGCCAGCAGCCCGCTTAGCACAGATACGCAGTATTTT
many,TRBV30,TRBJ2-7,.,CAWSVKISYEQYF,TGTGCCTGGAGTGTAAAGATTTCCTACGAGCAGTACTTC
.,TRBV6-2/TRBV6-3,TRBJ2-7,TRBD1,CASSATRTGSEQYF,TGTGCCAGCAGTGCGACTCGGACAGGGTCCGAGCAGTACTTC
.,TRBV5-1,TRBJ1-2,.,CASSSENYGYTF,TGCGCCAGCAGCTCCGAAAACTATGGCTACACCTTC
.,TRBV5-1,TRBJ1-2,TRBD1,CASSSTSGQDGVGGYTF,TGCGCCAGCAGCTCAACGTCGGGACAGGATGGGGTCGGTGGCTACACCTTC
.,TRBV5-1,TRBJ2-5,.,CASRRGSTGLETQYF,TGCGCCAGCCGCCGGGGGTCGACTGGTTTGGAGACCCAGTACTTC
.,TRBV13,TRBJ2-1,.,CASSEEGSGSVVYEQFF,TGTGCCAGCAGCGAAGAGGGTTCCGGGAGTGTGGTATATGAGCAGTTCTTC
.,TRBV6-5,TRBJ2-3,.,CASSYGDGDTQYF,TGTGCCAGCAGTTACGGTGATGGGGATACGCAGTATTTT
.,TRBV6-5,TRBJ2-3,.,CASSHTTASTDTQYF,TGTGCCAGCAGCCACACGACTGCTAGCACAGATACGCAGTATTTT
.,TRBV7-9,TRBJ2-7,.,CASSLAGTAYEQYF,TGTGCCAGCAGCTTAGCCGGGACTGCCTACGAGCAGTACTTC
.,TRBV5-4,TRBJ1-2,.,CASSLGTVYGYTF,TGTGCCAGCAGCTTGGGGACTGTCTATGGCTACACCTTC
.,TRBV5-1,TRBJ2-3,TRBD2,CASSLGLAGSYTDTQYF,TGCGCCAGCAGCTTGGGCCTAGCGGGGAGTTACACAGATACGCAGTATTTT
.,TRBV28,TRBJ1-4,TRBD1,CASSSTGTGVEKLFF,TGTGCCAGCAGCTCGACCGGGACAGGGGTCGAAAAACTGTTTTTT
.,TRBV29-1,TRBJ1-1,.,CSALVQSKAFF,TGCAGCGCCCTTGTTCAATCGAAAGCTTTCTTT
.,TRBV5-1,TRBJ2-4,.,CASSRGEAKNIQYF,TGCGCCAGCAGCCGAGGGGAGGCAAAAAACATTCAGTACTTC
few,TRBV11-1,TRBJ1-1,TRBD1,CASSLGTGEKAFF,TGTGCCAGCAGCTTAGGGACAGGGGAAAAAGCTTTCTTT
.,TRBV19,TRBJ1-2,TRBD1,CASSRPGQENYGYTF,TGTGCCAGTAGTAGACCGGGACAGGAGAACTATGGCTACACCTTC
.,TRBV2,TRBJ2-6,TRBD1,CASRSGQGSGANVLTF,TGTGCCAGCAGGTCCGGACAGGGCTCTGGGGCCAACGTCCTGACTTTC
.,TRBV7-6,TRBJ2-7,TRBD1,CASSLGQGVGYEQYF,TGTGCCAGCAGCTTAGGACAGGGGGTTGGGTACGAGCAGTACTTC
.,TRBV4-1,TRBJ1-2,.,CASSQGRRTLHGYTF,TGCGCCAGCAGCCAAGGACGGCGAACTCTACATGGCTACACCTTC
.,TRBV2,TRBJ2-2,TRBD2,CASSAGTIYTGELFF,TGTGCCAGCAGTGCCGGGACTATATACACCGGGGAGCTGTTTTTT
.,TRBV13,TRBJ2-7,TRBD1,CASSPRRTGSSYEQYF,TGTGCCAGCAGCCCCCGTCGGACAGGGAGCTCCTACGAGCAGTACTTC